A single sample gave rise to the 31 T cell receptor beta chains below, sequenced in a study of CD8+CD57+ T cells in acquired aplastic anemia. According to the study, genomic DNA was the template for TCR beta VDJ and CDR3 profiling. TCRdb reprocessed the reads with MiXCR, giving one entry per CDR3 protein. The table includes around 400,000 distinct CDR3 sequences, 65% to 80% detected once. Source material: sorted CD4+, CD8+, or CD8+CD57+ T cells (not recorded which) from PBMCs. All receptors come from a human donor in good health, serving as a control.

V usage is TRBV7-2 and J usage is TRBJ2-1; the D is unclear. CDR1 is SGHTA, CDR2 FQGNSA, per germline. The CDR3 has 14 residues. V gave up 5 bases and J gave up 16 bases, with 24 bases separating them. DNA for the CDR3: TGTGCCAGCAGCCACTGGGGAAGCGAGACCCAGTACTTCTTC. This encodes CASSHWGSETQYFF.

Points on this clonotype: The missing conserved phenylalanine or tryptophan at the end of this CDR3 makes a read error likely. The DNA is left out, because the CDR3 cannot be placed on it with certainty; the CDR3 is given as TCRdb lists it. The CDR3 loop reads CATGRDSTAHLLG. V gene TRBV15 combines with J gene TRBJ1-5. The germline V gene encodes CDR1 LNHNV and CDR2 YYDKDF (reference sequence). The CDR3 sequence runs 13 residues, both termini included.

J is TRBJ2-7 and V is TRBV11-3; the D is unclear. CDR3 size: 12 residues. Germline V gives CDR1 SGHNT, CDR2 YENEEA. Trimming shortened V by 7 bases and J by 8 bases, and 15 bases separated the two germline ends. CDR3 protein: CASTISSPKQYF. The CDR3 nucleotides are TGTGCCAGCACCATCAGCAGCCCCAAGCAGTACTTC. The whole variable domain, filled in from reference TRBV11-3 and TRBJ2-7, reads EAGVVQSPRYKIIEKKQPVAFWCNPISGHNTLYWYLQNLGQGPELLIRYENEEAVDDSQLPKDRFSAERLKGVDSTLKIQPAELGDSAVYLCASTISSPKQYFGPGTRLTVT.

As for this clonotype: A read error may explain this, as a much larger clone is one base away. No conserved phenylalanine or tryptophan ends this CDR3, so it is likely a read error. The CDR3 here is CASSQYLTGGETQYV. The CDR3 nucleotides read TGCGCCAGCAGCCAATACCTAACAGGGGGAGAGACCCAGTACGTC. V usage is TRBV4-3 and J usage is TRBJ2-5, with TRBD1 identical over 8 bases. V trimming: 2 bases; J trimming: 4 bases; junction bases outside the gene matches: 6. Looked up from germline, CDR1 is LGHNA and CDR2 is YSLEER. The CDR3 totals 15 residues.

This chain connects TRBV19 to TRBJ1-6; D remains ambiguous. CDR3 length: 14 amino acids. Trimming shortened V by 5 bases and J by 10 bases, and 15 bases separated the two germline ends. From germline, CDR1 is LNHDA and CDR2 SQIVND (reference sequence). CDR3 loop: CASSPGPVNSPLHF. In nucleotides, the CDR3 is TGTGCCAGTAGTCCAGGACCAGTTAACTCACCCCTCCACTTT.

The chain employs TRBV24-1 and TRBJ2-2; D remains unclear. Germline-derived CDR1 and CDR2 are KGHDR and SFDVKD. The V end was cut by 5 bases, the J end by 3 bases, with 3 bases between. The CDR3 sequence is 12 residues long. The CDR3 is CATSADTGELFF. The CDR3 region has the DNA TGTGCCACCAGTGCCGACACCGGGGAGCTGTTTTTT.

V usage is TRBV5-8 and J usage is TRBJ2-7; 8 bases match TRBD1. From germline, CDR1 is SGHTS and CDR2 YDEGEE. V gave up 3 bases and J gave up 3 bases; unmatched junction bases: 17. This CDR3 has 18 amino acids. This CDR3 reads CASSWNTIPGTGNYEQYF. The CDR3 coding sequence is TGTGCCAGCAGCTGGAATACCATCCCCGGGACAGGAAACTACGAGCAGTACTTC.

This CDR3 is CASTGQGLQDQHF. CDR3 nucleotide sequence: TGTGCCAGCACCGGACAGGGACTACAGGACCAGCATTTT. This chain links TRBV9 with TRBJ1-5, with TRBD1 matching over 8 bases. V was clipped by 6 bases and J by 12 bases; unmatched bases: 11. The CDR3 spans 13 residues. The germline V gene encodes CDR1 SGDLS and CDR2 YYNGEE.

This clonotype appeared a single time. The chain uses TRBV7-9 and TRBJ2-1, with a weak D call TRBD1 (5 bases). The J call may be faulty, since TRBJ2-7 better matches the DNA end. Germline CDR1 is SEHNR and CDR2 is FQNEAQ (reference sequence). There are 12 residues in the CDR3. The CDR3 DNA sequence: TGTGCCAGCAGCTTAACCCACACAGGGCAGTACTTC. It encodes CASSLTHTGQYF.

This clonotype was observed a single time. The chain employs TRBV7-2 and TRBJ2-7; perhaps TRBD1 as D (5 bases). This CDR3 spans 15 amino acids. The V gene lost 5 bases and the J gene lost 5 bases, with 19 bases spanning the gap. Per germline, CDR1 SGHTA and CDR2 FQGNSA. The CDR3 sequence is CASSRGRAPSHEQYF. The CDR3 coding sequence is TGTGCCAGCAGCCGCGGCAGGGCCCCATCCCACGAGCAGTACTTC. The entire variable domain, with the rest obtained from reference TRBV7-2 and TRBJ2-7, is as follows: GAGVSQSPSNKVTEKGKDVELRCDPISGHTALYWYRQSLGQGLEFLIYFQGNSAPDKSGLPSDRFSAERTGGSVSTLTIQRTQQEDSAVYLCASSRGRAPSHEQYFGPGTRLTVT.

The chain uses TRBV7-2 and TRBJ1-6; TRBD1 agrees at 8 bases. The CDR3 is 18 amino acids. V lost 1 base to trimming and J lost 8 bases; unmatched junction nucleotides: 13. The germline V gene encodes CDR1 SGHTA and CDR2 FQGNSA. The CDR3: CASSLGTGGGYEHSPLHF. The CDR3 coding sequence is TGTGCCAGCAGCTTAGGAACAGGGGGAGGCTACGAGCATTCACCCCTCCACTTT.

V usage is TRBV12-3 or TRBV12-4 and J usage is TRBJ1-6; 8 positions match TRBD1. V was pared by 3 bases and J by 7 bases, with 5 bases of the junction left unmatched. This CDR3 region has 15 residues. The CDR3 coding sequence is TGTGCCAGCAGTTTGGACAGGGAAGAAAATTCACCCCTCCACTTT. This encodes CASSLDREENSPLHF.

V and J are TRBV5-5 and TRBJ2-7, with a possible D match to TRBD2 (5 bases). The CDR3 is 15 amino acids. Germline V gene data show CDR1 as SGHKS and CDR2 as YYEKEE (reference sequence). Trimming pared 4 bases from V and 2 bases from J, leaving 16 bases between. CDR3: CASSQNMSGPYEQYF. The CDR3 nucleotides are TGTGCCAGCAGCCAGAACATGAGCGGACCCTACGAGCAGTACTTC.

The gene calls are TRBV5-6 and TRBJ1-2; D unclear. The CDR3 runs 13 residues. Trimming took 4 bases from V and 10 from J, leaving 17 bases between them. Germline V gene data show CDR1 as SGHDT and CDR2 as YYEEEE. The DNA for the CDR3 is TGTGCCAGCAGCCGAGAGGCTAGCGGAGACTACACCTTC. Translating it yields CASSREASGDYTF. Using reference TRBV5-6 and TRBJ1-2 for the parts outside the CDR3, the full variable domain is DAGVTQSPTHLIKTRGQQVTLRCSPKSGHDTVSWYQQALGQGPQFIFQYYEEEERQRGNFPDRFSGHQFPNYSSELNVNALLLGDSALYLCASSREASGDYTFGSGTRLTVV.

In regard to this clonotype: The conserved phenylalanine or tryptophan is not found at the CDR3 terminus, so this likely reflects a read error. Because the CDR3's place on the DNA is in doubt, the DNA is left out and the CDR3 is given as listed by TCRdb. The chain employs TRBV20-1 and TRBJ1-1; TRBD1 is the table's D call, not checked against the DNA. Counting both end residues, the CDR3 totals 14 amino acids. Germline V gene sequence: CDR1 DFQATT, CDR2 SNEGSKA (reference sequence). The CDR3 protein is CSAREGTGSTEAFL.

The V and J genes are TRBV6-7 and TRBJ2-5; 13 positions match TRBD2. TRBV6-7 is filed as an ORF, its function uncertain. J gave up 9 bases and V 9 bases, and 16 bases lay outside the gene matches. The CDR3 has 16 amino acids. The CDR3 region is CARGQQTSGGPSPQYF. The CDR3, as DNA: TGTGCCAGGGGACAGCAGACTAGCGGGGGGCCCTCTCCCCAGTACTTC.

As to this clonotype: Germline is not matched at one junction end, which may reflect a read error. The V and J genes are TRBV9 and TRBJ2-3; D might be TRBD1 (7 bases). The CDR3 extends over 17 amino acids. The germline gives CDR1 SGDLS, CDR2 YYNGEE. The CDR3 coding sequence is TGTGCCACCAGCAGAGATGGGGCAGGGGGGCTTGGAGATACGCAGTATTTT. Its translation: CATSRDGAGGLGDTQYF. The full variable domain, with the rest looked up from reference TRBV9 and TRBJ2-3, is DSGVTQTPKHLITATGQRVTLRCSPRSGDLSVYWYQQSLDQGLQFLIQYYNGEERAKGNILERFSAQQFPDLHSELNLSSLELGDSALYFCATSRDGAGGLGDTQYFGPGTRLTVL.

Comments on this clonotype: An end of the junction differs from the germline gene, which may be a read error. V usage is TRBV9 and J usage is TRBJ2-7; D is undetermined. CDR1 SGDLS and CDR2 YYNGEE come from the germline V gene. This CDR3 comprises 12 residues. The CDR3 spells CASSPPTQLKQF. Here the CDR3 DNA reads TGTGCCAGCAGCCCACCCACTCAACTGAAGCAATTC.

Points on this clonotype: Given the absence of the conserved phenylalanine or tryptophan at the CDR3 end, a read error is likely. The V and J genes are TRBV7-8 and TRBJ1-4; 7 bases fit TRBD1. CDR1 is SGHVS and CDR2 is FQNEAQ in the germline V gene. CDR3 size: 15 residues. V shed 1 base and J 8 bases; nucleotides not matched to a gene: 7. The CDR3 loop reads CASSLGQGSGEKLFL. The CDR3, as DNA: TGTGCCAGCAGCTTAGGACAGGGATCGGGCGAAAAACTGTTTCTT.

This clonotype has at least ten counts. The rearrangement joins TRBV7-8 to TRBJ2-3, with 15 bases identical to TRBD2. V lost 4 bases, J lost 1 base, and 9 bases stayed unmatched. CDR3 length: 19 amino acids. Germline CDR1 reads SGHVS; CDR2 reads FQNEAQ. The CDR3 DNA reads TGTGCCAGCAGCTCCGGACTAGCGGGGGGGCCGGTAGGCACAGATACGCAGTATTTT. It is translated as CASSSGLAGGPVGTDTQYF.

Only a few counts were recorded for this clonotype. The V gene is TRBV29-1, the J gene TRBJ1-5; no definite D call. V was clipped by 8 bases and J by 2 bases, with 31 bases between them. Germline loops: CDR1 SQVTM, CDR2 ANQGSEA. The CDR3 extends over 19 amino acids. CDR3 residues: CSPWIVFGGPDVGNQPQHF. CDR3 DNA sequence: TGCAGCCCGTGGATTGTTTTTGGTGGTCCCGACGTAGGCAATCAGCCCCAGCATTTT.

This clonotype was seen at least ten times. The chain combines TRBV3-1 with TRBJ2-5, with D possibly being TRBD1 (5 bases). The CDR3 covers 13 residues. Trimming cost V 2 bases and J 2 bases, with 6 bases left between them. Germline V gene sequence: CDR1 LGHDT, CDR2 YNNKEL (reference sequence). CDR3 amino acids: CASSQRGQETQYF. In DNA form, the CDR3 reads TGTGCCAGCAGCCAAAGGGGACAAGAGACCCAGTACTTC.

This clonotype was seen only a few times. The chain has TRBV3-1 and TRBJ2-1; 8 bases are a match to TRBD2. The J segment lost 7 bases and the V segment lost 6 bases, leaving 5 bases of the junction unmatched. The germline gives CDR1 LGHDT, CDR2 YNNKEL (reference sequence). The length of the CDR3 is 13 residues. The CDR3 loop reads CASSLAGVNEQFF. The CDR3 nucleotides are TGTGCCAGCAGTCTAGCGGGCGTTAATGAGCAGTTCTTC.

The V gene is TRBV20-1, the J gene TRBJ2-5; a weak D match, TRBD1 (6 bases). The CDR3 consists of 13 residues. Germline V lookup: CDR1 DFQATT, CDR2 SNEGSKA (reference sequence). V lost 4 bases and J lost 9, with 18 bases in between. The DNA for the CDR3 is TGCAGTGCTACCAGGGGACCGCCCTACGCCCAGTACTTC. This gives the protein CSATRGPPYAQYF.

Regarding this clonotype: The limits of the CDR3 on the DNA are not certain, so only TCRdb's listed CDR3 is given. The chain couples TRBV9 to TRBJ2-7; TRBD1 reflects the table's D call only, with no check against the DNA. From its first to its last residue, the CDR3 has 13 amino acids. Per germline, CDR1 SGDLS and CDR2 YYNGEE. The CDR3 sequence is CATSVGEGISYNV.

The rearrangement links TRBV7-8 to TRBJ2-1; D assignment may be TRBD1 or TRBD2 (5 bases each). This CDR3 region has 11 residues. Germline V gene data show CDR1 as SGHVS and CDR2 as FQNEAQ. The V gene lost 7 bases and the J gene lost 15 bases, with 16 bases spanning the gap. The CDR3 DNA is TGTGCCAGCAAAGGAGTACATGGGGGGTTCTTC. Encoded protein: CASKGVHGGFF.

This clonotype has a count of ten or more. V usage is TRBV5-1 and J usage is TRBJ2-5; 8 positions agree with TRBD2. Germline values: CDR1 SGHRS, CDR2 YFSETQ. The CDR3 runs to 15 residues. V shed 4 bases and J 4 bases; nucleotides not matched to a gene: 9. CDR3 sequence reads: CASSQGLGRPETQYF. Here the CDR3 DNA reads TGCGCCAGCAGCCAGGGACTAGGTCGACCAGAGACCCAGTACTTC.

The chain employs TRBV5-1 and TRBJ1-4; 9 bases are a match to TRBD1. Trimming cost V 4 bases and J 10 bases; bases outside gene matches: 8. The CDR3 length is 14 residues. The germline gives CDR1 SGHRS, CDR2 YFSETQ. The CDR3 loop reads CASSPGTGRVKLFF. The DNA for the CDR3 is TGCGCCAGCAGCCCGGGGACAGGGAGAGTAAAACTGTTTTTT. The full variable domain, its missing parts supplied by reference TRBV5-1 and TRBJ1-4, is KAGVTQTPRYLIKTRGQQVTLSCSPISGHRSVSWYQQTPGQGLQFLFEYFSETQRNKGNFPGRFSGRQFSNSRSEMNVSTLELGDSALYLCASSPGTGRVKLFFGSGTQLSVL.

Concerning this clonotype: The junction shows a germline mismatch at one end, possibly a read error. The CDR3, as DNA: TGTGCCAGCAGTGAATCAGGGGGCTATAATTCACCCCCCCACTTT. It codes for CASSESGGYNSPPHF. This chain links TRBV25-1 with TRBJ1-6, with 8 bases matching TRBD1. The CDR3 spans 15 residues. Germline V CDR1 and CDR2: MGHDK, SYGVNS.

This clonotype has a single count. CDR3 sequence reads: CASSLSRIDRALAQHF. CDR3 bases: TGTGCCAGCAGCTTATCAAGAATCGACAGGGCTCTGGCTCAGCATTTT. This chain links TRBV7-3 with TRBJ1-5, with 7 nucleotides matching TRBD1. Germline V gives CDR1 SGHTA, CDR2 FQGTGA. V lost 2 bases and J lost 13; bases outside the gene matches: 17. The CDR3 sequence is 16 residues long.

This clonotype occurred many times. The CDR3 region is CASSLGPGGDGYTF. DNA for the CDR3: TGTGCCAGCAGCTTAGGGCCAGGGGGCGATGGCTACACCTTC. The chain is built from TRBV7-6 and TRBJ1-2; 8 bases align to TRBD1. V gave up 1 base and J gave up 6 bases; unmatched junction bases: 4. The length of the CDR3 is 14 residues. CDR1 and CDR2 from the germline V gene are SGHVS and FNYEAQ.